A single sample is the source of the 20 T cell receptor beta chains below, sequenced in a study of naive and memory T cell subsets (dated by TCRdb to about 2017). Here is what the overall study found, with its caveats: Naive repertoires, especially CD8, contained a few larger clonotypes, possibly memory cells re-expressing CD45RA.

The library was obtained by UMI-ligation and nested PCR. Reads for this sample came from an Illumina MiSeq. An equimolar mix of two oligonucleotides covering both TRBC1 and TRBC2 was used as the beta constant-region primer. Four rounds of PCR were used to amplify ligated cDNA, with nested alpha and beta constant-region primers being used together with the SP2 primer. TCRdb reanalyzed the raw reads on its own, using fastp at Q25 for trimming and MiXCR for clone calling, and kept in-frame beta chains. Each record represents a unique CDR3 protein, reported with the most common genes and DNA among its rows. Recorded for this sample are about 150,000 distinct CDR3 sequences; roughly 22% of them occurred a single time. The ten top clones hold 0.1% to 0.11% of the sample. These receptors' antigens are unknown. Sequencing was done on a sample of naive CD4+ T cells from blood. The intended sense of this specimen's cell subset or site label: naive T cells, CD45RA high CD27+. These receptors originate from a human donor in good health.

V is TRBV19 and J is TRBJ2-7, with 7 positions matching TRBD1. The ends lost 7 bases at V and 6 bases at J; junction bases unmatched: 9. The CDR3 runs 13 residues. Germline V gene lookup returns CDR1 LNHDA and CDR2 SQIVND (reference sequence). The CDR3 nucleotides read TGTGCCAGTAACCTAAAACAGGGGCTCGAGCAGTACTTC. This translates into CASNLKQGLEQYF. Based on the CDR3 plus reference TRBV19 and TRBJ2-7, the full variable domain is DGGITQSPKYLFRKEGQNVTLSCEQNLNHDAMYWYRQDPGQGLRLIYYSQIVNDFQKGDIAEGYSVSREKKESFPLTVTSAQKNPTAFYLCASNLKQGLEQYFGPGTRLTVT.

This clonotype was recorded many times. The chain joins TRBV28 to TRBJ2-7; D remains ambiguous. The CDR3 loop spans 11 amino acids. Germline V CDR1 and CDR2: MDHEN, SYDVKM. V was pared by 7 bases and J by 4 bases, with 8 bases between. CDR3 in amino acids: CASTSLYEQYF. CDR3 nucleotides: TGTGCCAGCACATCCCTATACGAGCAGTACTTC.

In its sample, this clonotype was seen many times. This rearrangement joins TRBV6-2 or TRBV6-3 to TRBJ2-3; 9 nucleotides agree with TRBD2. Trimming cost V 5 bases and J 8 bases; bases outside gene matches: 8. The CDR3 consists of 14 residues. Germline CDR1 and CDR2: MNHEY and SVGEGT. The CDR3 bases are TGTGCCAGCAGTCGACTAGCGGCGACTTCTACGCAGTATTTT. Its protein product is CASSRLAATSTQYF.

This clonotype was counted only a few times. The chain carries TRBV5-1 and TRBJ2-1, with TRBD2 identical over 8 bases. Germline values: CDR1 SGHRS, CDR2 YFSETQ. With V trimmed by 3 bases and J by 3 bases, 5 bases remained unmatched. This CDR3 region has 15 residues. The CDR3 region has the DNA TGCGCCAGCAGCTCCACGACTAGCGTCTACAATGAGCAGTTCTTC. Encoded protein: CASSSTTSVYNEQFF.

The genes are TRBV29-1 and TRBJ1-1; no clear D gene. CDR3 length: 10 amino acids. Germline V gives CDR1 SQVTM, CDR2 ANQGSEA. V was clipped by 4 bases and J by 3 bases, with 3 bases between them. CDR3 protein: CSVVHTEAFF. The CDR3 nucleotides are TGCAGCGTTGTTCACACTGAAGCTTTCTTT.

V gene TRBV7-2 combines with J gene TRBJ2-2, with 13 bases lining up with TRBD2. Unmatched junction bases numbered 6, after V lost 2 bases and J lost 6 bases. Germline-derived CDR1 and CDR2 are SGHTA and FQGNSA. This CDR3 is 17 amino acids long. CDR3 region: CASSLSLAGGLAGELFF. CDR3 in DNA: TGTGCCAGCAGCTTATCACTAGCGGGAGGGCTCGCCGGGGAGCTGTTTTTT.

The chain is built from TRBV7-9 and TRBJ2-5; D gene ambiguous. This CDR3 is built from 14 residues. The germline gives CDR1 SEHNR, CDR2 FQNEAQ (reference sequence). The V end lost 5 bases, the J end lost 0 bases, and 10 bases lay between the germline ends. For the CDR3, the DNA is TGTGCCAGCAGCCCCCGGGCATACCAAGAGACCCAGTACTTC. This sequence encodes CASSPRAYQETQYF.

This clonotype has just one count. CDR3 bases: TGCGCCAGCAGCGCAAGCTGGGTGACAGATACGCAGTATTTT. It codes for CASSASWVTDTQYF. The chain uses TRBV5-1 and TRBJ2-3; D unresolved. Per the germline V gene, CDR1 is SGHRS and CDR2 is YFSETQ. Deletions cut 4 bases from V and 3 bases from J, with 12 bases between. The CDR3 has 14 residues.

This clonotype appeared a few times. This chain uses TRBV28 with TRBJ2-1; TRBD2 aligns across 13 bases. In germline, CDR1 is MDHEN, CDR2 SYDVKM. The CDR3 sequence is 17 residues long. J gave up 12 bases and V 7 bases, and 18 bases lay outside the gene matches. The CDR3 loop is CASTILGTSGKGSGQFF. For the CDR3, the DNA is TGTGCCAGCACTATATTGGGGACTAGCGGGAAAGGCAGCGGGCAGTTCTTC. Variable domain in full (rest from reference TRBV28 and TRBJ2-1): DVKVTQSSRYLVKRTGEKVFLECVQDMDHENMFWYRQDPGLGLRLIYFSYDVKMKEKGDIPEGYSVSREKKERFSLILESASTNQTSMYLCASTILGTSGKGSGQFFGPGTRLTVL.

Only a few counts were recorded for this clonotype. The chain recombines TRBV6-6 with TRBJ2-5; D is unclear. CDR3 length: 12 residues. CDR1 MNHNY and CDR2 SVGAGI come from the germline V gene (reference sequence). Trimming pared 2 bases from V and 5 bases from J, leaving 6 bases between. The chain's CDR3 is CASSYRRETQYF. The CDR3 DNA sequence: TGTGCCAGCAGTTACCGGCGGGAGACCCAGTACTTC.

This clonotype appeared a few times. This chain uses TRBV7-8 with TRBJ1-6, with D possibly being TRBD1 (6 bases). Between the trimmed V and J ends, which lost 7 bases and 7 bases, there was a span of 20 bases. CDR1 is SGHVS and CDR2 is FQNEAQ in the germline V gene. This CDR3 is built from 16 residues. This CDR3 is CASNDWGRQGNSPLHF. Written as DNA, the CDR3 is TGTGCCAGCAATGATTGGGGCAGGCAGGGGAATTCACCCCTCCACTTT.

The chain is built from TRBV6-5 and TRBJ1-5; tentatively, D is TRBD1 (5 bases). Trimming removed 6 bases at V and 3 bases at J, with 9 bases between. Germline V lookup: CDR1 MNHEY, CDR2 SVGAGI. This CDR3 is 13 amino acids long. The DNA of the CDR3 is TGTGCCAGCAGACAGGCCTCCAATCAGCCCCAGCATTTT. Its protein is CASRQASNQPQHF.

The V call is TRBV6-6, the J call TRBJ2-7, with D perhaps TRBD2 (5 bases). V lost 4 bases and J 2 bases, leaving 6 bases between the germline ends. The CDR3 is 12 amino acids. Looked up from germline, CDR1 is MNHNY and CDR2 is SVGAGI (reference sequence). DNA of the CDR3: TGTGCCAGCAGTTTCGGGACCTACGAGCAGTACTTC. Translating it yields CASSFGTYEQYF.

J is TRBJ1-1 and V is TRBV7-2; 9 bases line up with TRBD1. V was pared by 4 bases and J by 3 bases, with 3 bases of the junction left unmatched. The CDR3 spans 14 residues. Germline V gene data show CDR1 as SGHTA and CDR2 as FQGNSA. The CDR3 reads CASSSQGADTEAFF. CDR3 nucleotides: TGTGCCAGCAGCTCACAGGGGGCAGACACTGAAGCTTTCTTT.

The genes are TRBV28 and TRBJ2-7; TRBD2 is a possible D gene (5 bases). The ends were cut back, 6 bases at V and 5 bases at J, with 14 bases in the middle. Germline CDR1 and CDR2: MDHEN and SYDVKM. The CDR3 is 13 residues long. CDR3 residues: CASSHAAGHEQYF. The CDR3 coding sequence is TGTGCCAGCAGCCACGCCGCGGGCCACGAGCAGTACTTC.

V gene TRBV29-1 combines with J gene TRBJ2-5; 12 bases align to TRBD1. The CDR3 length is 12 residues. The J segment lost 5 bases and the V segment lost 7 bases, leaving 2 bases of the junction unmatched. Germline V gene lookup returns CDR1 SQVTM and CDR2 ANQGSEA. CDR3 residues: CSGGTGGETQYF. CDR3 bases: TGCAGCGGCGGGACAGGGGGCGAGACCCAGTACTTC. Full variable domain (remainder filled in from reference TRBV29-1 and TRBJ2-5): SAVISQKPSRDICQRGTSLTIQCQVDSQVTMMFWYRQQPGQSLTLIATANQGSEATYESGFVIDKFPISRPNLTFSTLTVSNMSPEDSSIYLCSGGTGGETQYFGPGTRLLVL.

This clonotype turned up a few times. V usage is TRBV4-1 and J usage is TRBJ2-7; D is perhaps TRBD1 or TRBD2 (5 bases each). Germline CDR1 MGHRA, CDR2 YSYEKL. The germline V and J ends were trimmed by 4 bases and 4 bases, with 23 bases remaining between them. The CDR3 is made up of 17 amino acids. CDR3 nucleotide sequence: TGCGCCAGCAGCCCCACTCTTGGGACCCAAATCGTTTACGAGCAGTACTTC. It is translated as CASSPTLGTQIVYEQYF.

This clonotype showed up just a few times. The J gene is TRBJ2-5, the V gene TRBV27, with 14 bases fitting TRBD2. CDR1 MNHEY and CDR2 SMNVEV come from the germline V gene (reference sequence). Losses at the gene ends were 5 bases for V and 3 bases for J; bases not matched to a gene: 5. The CDR3 sequence is 16 residues long. CDR3 residues: CASSPRLAGGEETQYF. The CDR3 DNA follows: TGTGCCAGCAGTCCCCGACTAGCGGGAGGGGAAGAGACCCAGTACTTC.

This chain connects TRBV6-5 to TRBJ1-4; unclear D gene. CDR3 size: 14 residues. The germline V gene has CDR1 MNHEY and CDR2 SVGAGI. V shed 2 bases and J shed 8 bases, with 12 bases lying between them. The CDR3 sequence: CASSYGRIGEKLFF. The CDR3 DNA reads TGTGCCAGCAGTTACGGTCGAATCGGAGAAAAACTGTTTTTT.

This clonotype was picked up a small number of times. The rearrangement uses TRBV27 and TRBJ2-3, with TRBD2 as a possible D gene (5 bases). Per germline, CDR1 MNHEY and CDR2 SMNVEV (reference sequence). Between the trimmed V and J ends, which lost 4 bases and 2 bases, there was a span of 10 bases. The CDR3 totals 14 residues. The CDR3 bases are TGTGCCAGCAGTTATACTAGTTCCACAGATACGCAGTATTTT. Its protein is CASSYTSSTDTQYF.